The clone carrying this T cell receptor beta chain was picked up a small number of times. Its antigen is not identified. The data were taken from a study of regulatory T cells in long-lasting Graves disease. CDR3 size: 15 residues. Germline CDR1 reads KGHDR; CDR2 reads SFDVKD. V gave up 3 bases and J gave up 5 bases; unmatched junction bases: 5. Construction of TCR beta libraries relied on iRepertoire HTBI primers and on Arm-PCR targeting CDR3 regions. TCRdb itself ran the multiplex PCR reads through MiXCR, one entry per CDR3 protein. Of 500,000 or so distinct CDR3 sequences in the sample, roughly 16% are singletons; the top ten hold more than 9%. Study results and caveats: Persistent Graves' disease cases displayed lower TCR diversity than newly diagnosed ones.

The sample's time point: newly diagnosed GD, antithyroid drugs for less than 3 months. The TCR library was made from RNA that had been extracted from PBMCs in TRIzol. This same sample was also taken into another study, of T cells in Graves' hyperthyroidism and ophthalmopathy. As that study records: The patients, who ranged from 18 to 65 in age, presented with newly diagnosed hyperthyroidism lasting under 2 months.

This clonotype was sampled from a man in his forties with Graves disease. The chain employs TRBV24-1 and TRBJ2-7, with 11 bases fitting TRBD1. The specimen comprised peripheral blood mononuclear cells (PBMCs), sampled at new diagnosis, from a patient treated with antithyroid drugs. CDR3 sequence reads: CATSDPGQGADEQYF. In DNA form, the CDR3 reads TGTGCCACCAGTGATCCCGGACAGGGGGCTGACGAGCAGTACTTC.